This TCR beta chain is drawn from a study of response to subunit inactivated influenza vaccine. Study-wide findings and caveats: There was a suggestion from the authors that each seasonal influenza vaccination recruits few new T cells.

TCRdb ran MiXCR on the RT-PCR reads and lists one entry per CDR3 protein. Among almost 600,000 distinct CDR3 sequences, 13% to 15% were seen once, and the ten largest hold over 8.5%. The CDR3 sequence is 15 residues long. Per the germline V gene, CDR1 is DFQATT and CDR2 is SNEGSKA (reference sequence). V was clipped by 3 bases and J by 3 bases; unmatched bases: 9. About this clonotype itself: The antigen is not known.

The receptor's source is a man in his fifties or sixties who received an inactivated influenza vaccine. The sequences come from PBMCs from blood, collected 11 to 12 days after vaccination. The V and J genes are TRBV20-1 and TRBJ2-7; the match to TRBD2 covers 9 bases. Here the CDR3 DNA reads TGCAGTGCTAGTAGGCCAGCGGGAGGAATCTACGAGCAGTACTTC. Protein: CSASRPAGGIYEQYF.